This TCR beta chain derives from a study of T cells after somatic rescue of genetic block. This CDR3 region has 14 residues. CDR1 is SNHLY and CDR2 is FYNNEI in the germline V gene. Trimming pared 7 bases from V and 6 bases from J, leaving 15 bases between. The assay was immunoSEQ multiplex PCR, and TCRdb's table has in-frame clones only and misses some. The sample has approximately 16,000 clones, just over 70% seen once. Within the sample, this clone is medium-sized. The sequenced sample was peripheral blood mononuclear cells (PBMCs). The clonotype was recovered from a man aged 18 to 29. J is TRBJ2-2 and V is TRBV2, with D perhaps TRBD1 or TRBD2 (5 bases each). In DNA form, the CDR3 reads TGTGCCAGCACCCCCTGGGTGGGGGCCGGGGAGCTGTTTTTT. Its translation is CASTPWVGAGELFF.